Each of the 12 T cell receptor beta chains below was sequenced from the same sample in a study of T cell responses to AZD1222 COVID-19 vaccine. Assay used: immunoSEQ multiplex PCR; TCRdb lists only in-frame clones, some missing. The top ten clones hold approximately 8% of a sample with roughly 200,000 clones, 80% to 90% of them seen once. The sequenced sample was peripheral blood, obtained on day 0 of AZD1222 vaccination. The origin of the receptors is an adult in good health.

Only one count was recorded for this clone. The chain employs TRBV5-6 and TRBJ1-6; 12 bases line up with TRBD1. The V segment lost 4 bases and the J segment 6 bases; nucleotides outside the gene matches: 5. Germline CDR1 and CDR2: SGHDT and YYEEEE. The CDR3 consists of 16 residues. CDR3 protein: CASSGGQGAGNSPLHF. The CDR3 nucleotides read TGTGCCAGCAGCGGGGGACAGGGGGCAGGTAATTCACCCCTCCACTTT.

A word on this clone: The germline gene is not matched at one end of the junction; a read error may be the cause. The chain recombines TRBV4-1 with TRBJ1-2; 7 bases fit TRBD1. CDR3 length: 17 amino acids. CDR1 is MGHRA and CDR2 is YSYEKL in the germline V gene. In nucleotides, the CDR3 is TGCGCCAGCACCCAATGGGGGACAGTCTCACCTAACTATGGCTACACCTTC. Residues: CASTQWGTVSPNYGYTF.

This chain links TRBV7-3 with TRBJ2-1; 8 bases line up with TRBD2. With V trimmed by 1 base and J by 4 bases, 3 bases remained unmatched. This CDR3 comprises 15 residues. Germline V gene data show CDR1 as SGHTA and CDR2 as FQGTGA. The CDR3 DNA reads TGTGCCAGCAGCTTAATCGGGGGGGCTTACAATGAGCAGTTCTTC. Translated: CASSLIGGAYNEQFF.

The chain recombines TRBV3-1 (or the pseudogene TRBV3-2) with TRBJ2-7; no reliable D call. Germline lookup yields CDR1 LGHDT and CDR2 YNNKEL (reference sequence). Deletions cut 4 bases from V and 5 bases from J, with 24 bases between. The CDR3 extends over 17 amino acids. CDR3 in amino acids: CASSPLPQSTKAHEQYF. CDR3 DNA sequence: TGTGCCAGCAGCCCCCTCCCACAAAGCACGAAGGCCCACGAGCAGTACTTC.

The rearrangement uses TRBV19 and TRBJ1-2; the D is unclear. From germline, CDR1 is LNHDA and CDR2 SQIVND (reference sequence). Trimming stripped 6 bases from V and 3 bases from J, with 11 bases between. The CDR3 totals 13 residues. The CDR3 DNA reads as TGTGCCAGTAGAGAAGGGAGGTACTATGGCTACACCTTC. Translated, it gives CASREGRYYGYTF.

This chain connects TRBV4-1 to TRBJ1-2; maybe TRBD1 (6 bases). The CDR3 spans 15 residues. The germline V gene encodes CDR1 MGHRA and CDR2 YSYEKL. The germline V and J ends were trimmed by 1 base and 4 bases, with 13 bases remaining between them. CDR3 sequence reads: CASSQGGGGGYGYTF. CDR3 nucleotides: TGCGCCAGCAGCCAAGGTGGTGGGGGCGGCTATGGCTACACCTTC.

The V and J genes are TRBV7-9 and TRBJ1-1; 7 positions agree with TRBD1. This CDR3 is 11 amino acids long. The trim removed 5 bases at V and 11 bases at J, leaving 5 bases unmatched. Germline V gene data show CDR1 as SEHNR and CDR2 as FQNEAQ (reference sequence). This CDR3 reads CASSLDREAFF. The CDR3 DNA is TGTGCCAGCAGCCTCGACAGGGAGGCTTTCTTT.

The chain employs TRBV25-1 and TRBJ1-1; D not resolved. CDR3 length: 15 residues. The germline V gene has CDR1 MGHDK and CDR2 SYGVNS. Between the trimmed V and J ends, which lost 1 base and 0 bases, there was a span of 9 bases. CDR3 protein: CASSESRGLNTEAFF. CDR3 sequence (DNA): TGTGCCAGCAGTGAATCTCGAGGACTGAACACTGAAGCTTTCTTT.

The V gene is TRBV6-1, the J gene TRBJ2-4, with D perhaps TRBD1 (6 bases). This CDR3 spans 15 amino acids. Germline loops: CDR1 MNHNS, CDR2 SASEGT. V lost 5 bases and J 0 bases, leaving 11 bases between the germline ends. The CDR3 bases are TGTGCCAGCAGTTGGACAGCTCTAGCCAAAAACATTCAGTACTTC. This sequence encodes CASSWTALAKNIQYF.

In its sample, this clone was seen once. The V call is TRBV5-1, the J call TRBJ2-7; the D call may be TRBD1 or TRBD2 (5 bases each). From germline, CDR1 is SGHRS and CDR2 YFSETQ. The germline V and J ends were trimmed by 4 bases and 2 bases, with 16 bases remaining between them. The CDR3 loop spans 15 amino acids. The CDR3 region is CASSPAPGPTYEQYF. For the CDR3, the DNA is TGCGCCAGCAGCCCGGCGCCGGGGCCCACCTACGAGCAGTACTTC. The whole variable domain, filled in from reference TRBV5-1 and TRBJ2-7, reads KAGVTQTPRYLIKTRGQQVTLSCSPISGHRSVSWYQQTPGQGLQFLFEYFSETQRNKGNFPGRFSGRQFSNSRSEMNVSTLELGDSALYLCASSPAPGPTYEQYFGPGTRLTVT.

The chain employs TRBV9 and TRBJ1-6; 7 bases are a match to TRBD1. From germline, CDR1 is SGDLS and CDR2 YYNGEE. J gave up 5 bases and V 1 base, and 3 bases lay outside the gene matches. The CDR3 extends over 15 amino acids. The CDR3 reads CASSVFDRDNSPLHF. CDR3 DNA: TGTGCCAGCAGCGTATTCGACAGGGATAATTCACCCCTCCACTTT. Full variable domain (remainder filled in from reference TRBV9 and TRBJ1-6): DSGVTQTPKHLITATGQRVTLRCSPRSGDLSVYWYQQSLDQGLQFLIQYYNGEERAKGNILERFSAQQFPDLHSELNLSSLELGDSALYFCASSVFDRDNSPLHFGNGTRLTVT.

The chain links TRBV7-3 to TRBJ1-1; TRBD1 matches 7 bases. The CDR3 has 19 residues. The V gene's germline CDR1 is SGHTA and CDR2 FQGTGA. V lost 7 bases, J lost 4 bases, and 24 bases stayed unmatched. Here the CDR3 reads CASTKFRDSDDGNSTEAFF. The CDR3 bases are TGTGCCAGCACTAAATTCCGGGACAGCGATGATGGGAATAGCACTGAAGCTTTCTTT. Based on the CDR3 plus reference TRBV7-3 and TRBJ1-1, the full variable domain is GAGVSQTPSNKVTEKGKYVELRCDPISGHTALYWYRQSLGQGPEFLIYFQGTGAADDSGLPNDRFFAVRPEGSVSTLKIQRTERGDSAVYLCASTKFRDSDDGNSTEAFFGQGTRLTVV.